This T cell receptor (beta chain) was sequenced for a study of shared clonotypes between healthy human individuals. Trimming removed 1 base from V and 5 bases from J, with 20 bases in between. The CDR3 runs 17 residues. In germline, CDR1 is ENHRY, CDR2 SYGVKD. The input for sorted-subset replicate PCRs was around 0.2 ug DNA, approximately 30,000 T cell genomes. Methods used by the authors: Junction-only sequences produced by ImmunoSEQ had no quality scores, so filtering differed. The repertoire was sequenced with immunoSEQ multiplex PCR; TCRdb's copy has only in-frame clones and lacks some. The V and J calls and clone size were taken over from that table, and D and trimming were inferred from the DNA. Of some 2.1 million clones detected, just over 90% appear once; the ten largest clones hold around 1.7%. As defined, naive CD8 cells were CD45RO-negative and positively selected for CCR7, with terminally differentiated effector memory CD45RA+ cells excluded. Adult Caucasians living in Nashville, Tennessee made up all of the donors.

Study-level results: Lower generation probabilities were found for non-shared clonotypes than for those shared by all four donors.

About this clone: What it binds is unknown.

The sequenced material came from naive CD8+ T cells from PBMCs. The TCR sequence derives from a man between 18 and 35 years old in good health. Some clones in this sample may be carry-over from other donors' samples. V usage is TRBV10-3 and J usage is TRBJ2-5; D could derive from TRBD1 or TRBD2 (5 bases each). The CDR3: CAISEFGGIRRVETQYF. The DNA for the CDR3 is TGTGCCATCAGTGAGTTTGGGGGAATAAGGCGTGTGGAGACCCAGTACTTC.